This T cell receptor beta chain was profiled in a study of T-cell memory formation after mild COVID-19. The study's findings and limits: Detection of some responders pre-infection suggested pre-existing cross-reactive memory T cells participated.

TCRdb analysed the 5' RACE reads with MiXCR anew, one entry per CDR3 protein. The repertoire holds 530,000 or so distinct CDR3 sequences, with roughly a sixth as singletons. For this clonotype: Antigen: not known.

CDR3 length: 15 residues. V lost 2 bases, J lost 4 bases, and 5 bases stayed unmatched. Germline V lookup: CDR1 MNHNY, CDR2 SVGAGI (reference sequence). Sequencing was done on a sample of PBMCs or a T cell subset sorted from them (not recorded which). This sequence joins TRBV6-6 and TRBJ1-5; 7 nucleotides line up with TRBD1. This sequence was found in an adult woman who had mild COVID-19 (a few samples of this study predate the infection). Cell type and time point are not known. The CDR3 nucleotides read TGTGCCAGCAGTTACACCGGGACAGCTAATCAGCCCCAGCATTTT. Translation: CASSYTGTANQPQHF.